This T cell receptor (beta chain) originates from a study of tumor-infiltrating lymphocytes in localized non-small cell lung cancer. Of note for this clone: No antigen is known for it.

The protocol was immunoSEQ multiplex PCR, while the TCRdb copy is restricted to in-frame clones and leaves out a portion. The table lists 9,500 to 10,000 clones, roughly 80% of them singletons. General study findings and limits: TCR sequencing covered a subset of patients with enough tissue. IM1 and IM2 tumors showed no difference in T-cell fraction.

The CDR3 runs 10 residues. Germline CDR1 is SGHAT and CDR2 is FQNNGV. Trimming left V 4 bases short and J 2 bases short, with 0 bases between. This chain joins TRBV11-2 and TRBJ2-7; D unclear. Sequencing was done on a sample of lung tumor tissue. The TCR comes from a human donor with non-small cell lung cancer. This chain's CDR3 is CASSSYEQYF. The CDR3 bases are TGTGCCAGCAGCTCCTACGAGCAGTACTTC.